These 21 T cell receptor beta chains were sequenced from one sample in a study of shared clonotypes between healthy human individuals. Measured with immunoSEQ multiplex PCR; TCRdb has only the in-frame clones, and not every one. The sample carries under 600,000 clones, 70% to 80% recorded once. Sequenced material: PBMCs. The receptors originated from a woman in her forties in good health. Some clones in this sample may be carry-over from other donors' samples.

The table lists this clone with a few counts. V is TRBV28 and J is TRBJ2-7; the D gene is possibly TRBD1 (5 bases). Germline assignment: CDR1 MDHEN and CDR2 SYDVKM. CDR3 size: 13 residues. Trimming took 2 bases from V and 11 from J, leaving 16 bases between them. CDR3 loop: CASSLLQQDIKYF. CDR3 sequence (DNA): TGTGCCAGCAGTTTACTTCAACAGGACATAAAGTACTTC.

This clone was observed once. The chain employs TRBV10-3 and TRBJ2-1; the match to TRBD2 covers 9 bases. J was trimmed by 2 bases and V by 5 bases; bases with no gene match: 4. CDR3 length: 15 amino acids. Germline V gives CDR1 ENHRY, CDR2 SYGVKD. The DNA for the CDR3 is TGTGCCATCAGTTCCGGACTAGCGCCCTACAATGAGCAGTTCTTC. It codes for CAISSGLAPYNEQFF.

The J gene is TRBJ1-1, the V gene TRBV5-1; D is unclear. This CDR3 is 13 amino acids long. From germline, CDR1 is SGHRS and CDR2 YFSETQ. V gave up 1 base and J gave up 3 bases, with 7 bases separating them. CDR3 residues: CASSLLADTEAFF. CDR3 bases: TGCGCCAGCAGCTTGTTGGCAGACACTGAAGCTTTCTTT.

The gene calls are TRBV6-5 and TRBJ1-2, with a tentative D call TRBD1 (5 bases). V shed 4 bases and J shed 4 bases, with 10 bases lying between them. This CDR3 has 13 amino acids. Per the germline V gene, CDR1 is MNHEY and CDR2 is SVGAGI. CDR3 coding DNA: TGTGCCAGCAGTTCCACAGGTGCCTATGGCTACACCTTC. Its protein is CASSSTGAYGYTF.

The chain uses TRBV7-3 and TRBJ2-1; D is undetermined. CDR1 SGHTA and CDR2 FQGTGA come from the germline V gene. The CDR3 is 13 residues long. The V end was cut by 2 bases, the J end by 8 bases, with 10 bases between. Here the CDR3 reads CASSLGLRDEQFF. The CDR3 DNA sequence: TGTGCCAGCAGCTTAGGGCTCCGGGATGAGCAGTTCTTC.

This clone was seen just once. The rearrangement uses TRBV4-2 and TRBJ2-7; possible D gene TRBD2, 6 bases. CDR3 length: 15 amino acids. Germline values: CDR1 LGHNA, CDR2 YNFKEQ. Between the trimmed V and J ends, which lost 1 base and 6 bases, there was a span of 16 bases. The CDR3 region has the DNA TGTGCCAGCAGCCAAGGCCCGGACTATGCCTCCGAGCAGTACTTC. Its protein product is CASSQGPDYASEQYF.

Note on this clone: Within the sample, other DNA sequences also encode this same CDR3. The chain joins TRBV28 to TRBJ1-1; D uncertain. Trimming took 3 bases from V and 1 from J, leaving 6 bases between them. This CDR3 has 13 residues. Per germline, CDR1 MDHEN and CDR2 SYDVKM. The CDR3 nucleotides read TGTGCCAGCAGTTTCCCATGGAACACTGAAGCTTTCTTT. Translation gives CASSFPWNTEAFF.

This chain uses TRBV19 with TRBJ2-7, with 7 nucleotides matching TRBD1. The CDR3 totals 14 residues. CDR1 LNHDA and CDR2 SQIVND come from the germline V gene (reference sequence). Trimming removed 6 bases from V and 3 bases from J; junction bases left unmatched: 8. Here the CDR3 DNA reads TGTGCCAGTAGCCCTGAGACAGGGAACTACGAGCAGTACTTC. Residues: CASSPETGNYEQYF.

The chain has TRBV15 and TRBJ1-2; D ambiguous. This CDR3 has 14 amino acids. V was clipped by 1 base and J by 7 bases, with 13 bases between them. Germline-derived CDR1 and CDR2 are LNHNV and YYDKDF (reference sequence). The CDR3 bases are TGTGCCACCAGCAGAGGGGCGGCCTCGGGTGGCTACACCTTC. Its translation: CATSRGAASGGYTF. Based on the CDR3 plus reference TRBV15 and TRBJ1-2, the full variable domain is DAMVIQNPRYQVTQFGKPVTLSCSQTLNHNVMYWYQQKSSQAPKLLFHYYDKDFNNEADTPDNFQSRRPNTSFCFLDIRSPGLGDTAMYLCATSRGAASGGYTFGSGTRLTVV.

This chain joins TRBV18 and TRBJ2-7; D is perhaps TRBD1 (5 bases). The CDR3 has 14 residues. From germline, CDR1 is KGHSH and CDR2 LQKENI. Deletions cut 3 bases from V and 0 bases from J, with 9 bases between. CDR3 DNA: TGTGCCAGCTCACCGGGGCAGGTCTCCTACGAGCAGTACTTC. It is translated as CASSPGQVSYEQYF.

The chain has TRBV6-4 and TRBJ2-1; D gene unclear. This CDR3 has 13 amino acids. The ends were cut back, 5 bases at V and 6 bases at J, with 11 bases in the middle. Germline values: CDR1 MRHNA, CDR2 SNTAGT. The CDR3 loop reads CASSTIAANEQFF. The CDR3 nucleotides are TGTGCCAGCAGTACCATAGCAGCCAATGAGCAGTTCTTC.

This clone has just a few counts. The chain links TRBV5-5 to TRBJ1-1; 8 bases align to TRBD1. The CDR3 totals 16 residues. Trimming took 5 bases from V and 2 from J; bases not matched to a gene: 11. CDR1 and CDR2 from the germline V gene are SGHKS and YYEKEE (reference sequence). CDR3 in amino acids: CASSGLTGQVNTEAFF. In DNA form, the CDR3 reads TGTGCCAGCAGTGGGTTAACGGGACAGGTAAACACTGAAGCTTTCTTT.

This chain joins TRBV5-6 and TRBJ2-3; D could derive from TRBD1 or TRBD2 (5 bases each). Trimming removed 6 bases from V and 3 bases from J, with 11 bases in between. The germline CDR1 and CDR2 sequences are SGHDT and YYEEEE. The CDR3 has 13 amino acids. CDR3 sequence: CASTRDRTDTQYF. In DNA, the CDR3 is TGTGCCAGCACCCGGGACCGGACAGATACGCAGTATTTT.

The V gene is TRBV12-5, the J gene TRBJ2-3, with 8 positions matching TRBD2. V shed 6 bases, J shed 9 bases, and the junction held 14 bases outside the gene matches. The CDR3 consists of 15 residues. Germline V lookup: CDR1 LGHNT, CDR2 FRNRAP. CDR3 sequence: CASGTTSGGRVTQYF. CDR3 nucleotides: TGTGCTAGTGGAACAACTAGCGGAGGGCGGGTAACGCAGTATTTT.

The J gene is TRBJ2-7, the V gene TRBV19; 7 bases align to TRBD1. The germline V gene encodes CDR1 LNHDA and CDR2 SQIVND (reference sequence). Trimming at V came to 4 bases and at J to 2 bases, leaving 8 bases not matched to a gene. There are 15 residues in the CDR3. In DNA, the CDR3 is TGTGCCAGTAGTAACAAGGACAGGAGACCCTACGAGCAGTACTTC. Its translation: CASSNKDRRPYEQYF.

This sequence joins TRBV5-4 and TRBJ2-1, with D hard to call. This CDR3 contains 14 residues. V was trimmed by 9 bases and J by 0 bases, leaving 13 bases between them. CDR1 SGHNT and CDR2 YYREEE come from the germline V gene (reference sequence). DNA for the CDR3: TGTGCCACCAAAAGTGAGGCCTCCTACAATGAGCAGTTCTTC. This encodes CATKSEASYNEQFF.

The V call is TRBV9, the J call TRBJ1-2, with D possibly matching TRBD1 (5 bases). CDR1 and CDR2 (germline): SGDLS, YYNGEE. The CDR3 is 15 amino acids. Trimming left V 0 bases short and J 6 bases short, with 15 bases between. CDR3 loop: CASSVGGQIGDGYTF. The CDR3 DNA reads as TGTGCCAGCAGCGTAGGGGGTCAGATAGGGGATGGCTACACCTTC. The full variable domain, in which reference TRBV9 and TRBJ1-2 provide the parts outside the CDR3, is DSGVTQTPKHLITATGQRVTLRCSPRSGDLSVYWYQQSLDQGLQFLIQYYNGEERAKGNILERFSAQQFPDLHSELNLSSLELGDSALYFCASSVGGQIGDGYTFGSGTRLTVV.

The rearrangement uses TRBV7-2 and TRBJ2-7; TRBD2 matches 10 bases. This CDR3 comprises 15 residues. Trimming at V came to 6 bases and at J to 2 bases, leaving 7 bases not matched to a gene. The germline gives CDR1 SGHTA, CDR2 FQGNSA. The CDR3 loop is CASSVRTSGAYEQYF. The CDR3 DNA follows: TGTGCCAGCAGTGTTCGGACTAGCGGTGCCTACGAGCAGTACTTC.

The chain is built from TRBV9 and TRBJ2-1; D ambiguous. In germline, CDR1 is SGDLS, CDR2 YYNGEE. V was pared by 0 bases and J by 5 bases, with 9 bases between. CDR3 length: 14 residues. Here the CDR3 reads CASSVVGFHNEQFF. Here the CDR3 DNA reads TGTGCCAGCAGCGTAGTAGGGTTTCACAATGAGCAGTTCTTC.

The chain couples TRBV10-2 to TRBJ2-7; the match to TRBD2 covers 8 bases. V shed 6 bases, J shed 2 bases, and the junction held 6 bases outside the gene matches. This CDR3 comprises 14 residues. CDR1 and CDR2 from the germline V gene are WSHSY and SAAADI. The CDR3 is CASRTGRGPYEQYF. The CDR3 bases are TGCGCCAGCAGAACCGGGAGGGGTCCCTACGAGCAGTACTTC.

This clone showed up just once. This chain joins TRBV6-5 and TRBJ1-2; possible D gene TRBD1, 6 bases. The CDR3 loop spans 12 amino acids. The V gene lost 10 bases and the J gene lost 4 bases, with 13 bases spanning the gap. Germline CDR1 and CDR2: MNHEY and SVGAGI. CDR3 in amino acids: CAITQGSYGYTF. CDR3 nucleotide sequence: TGTGCCATTACACAGGGTAGCTATGGCTACACCTTC.